A single T cell receptor (beta chain) is shown here with its context. The data belong to a study of control samples from healthy donors and cancer patients. This CDR3 is 11 amino acids long. The V end lost 8 bases, the J end lost 5 bases, and 10 bases lay between the germline ends. Germline values: CDR1 LGHDT, CDR2 YNNKEL (reference sequence). Sequencing was performed with immunoSEQ multiplex PCR; in TCRdb, only in-frame clones are kept and a portion is missing. The table shows 85,000 to 90,000 clones, with more than 75% occurring only once. Sequencing used blood. The TCR comes from a woman between 40 and 50 years old in good health. V is TRBV3-1 (or the pseudogene TRBV3-2) and J is TRBJ2-7; tentatively, D is TRBD1 (5 bases). As DNA, the CDR3 is TGTGCCAGCCGCAAGGGGAACGAGCAGTACTTC. This codes for CASRKGNEQYF.